The 8 T cell receptor beta chains below come from one sample, sequenced in a study of OX40 agonist ivuxolimab in advanced cancers. The data were produced by immunoSEQ multiplex PCR, yet TCRdb's version contains in-frame clones alone and is incomplete. The sample has 52,000 or so clones, approximately 91% seen once; the top ten hold roughly 10%. The source material was CD4+ or CD8+ T cells sorted from blood, sampled in a trial of the OX40 agonist ivuxolimab. The origin of the receptors is an adult with an advanced solid tumor such as melanoma, head and neck, liver or kidney cancer.

V is TRBV18 and J is TRBJ2-3, with D uncertain. The germline gives CDR1 KGHSH, CDR2 LQKENI. Trimming left V 0 bases short and J 2 bases short, with 3 bases between. This CDR3 has 13 amino acids. CDR3 in amino acids: CASSPPITDTQYF. The CDR3, as DNA: TGTGCCAGCTCACCACCTATCACAGATACGCAGTATTTT.

The genes are TRBV7-7 and TRBJ1-1; D is undetermined. V was trimmed by 2 bases and J by 4 bases, leaving 8 bases between them. There are 13 residues in the CDR3. Germline values: CDR1 SSHAT, CDR2 FNYEAQ (reference sequence). CDR3 loop: CASSLWVGTEAFF. As DNA, the CDR3 is TGTGCCAGCAGCTTATGGGTTGGCACTGAAGCTTTCTTT.

J is TRBJ1-1 and V is TRBV25-1; tentative D call: TRBD1 (5 bases). This CDR3 has 13 amino acids. Per germline, CDR1 MGHDK and CDR2 SYGVNS. V lost 8 bases and J 1 base, leaving 11 bases between the germline ends. CDR3 nucleotides: TGTGCCAGCTCGTTTGGGGGGAACACTGAAGCTTTCTTT. Protein product: CASSFGGNTEAFF.

The chain's CDR3 is CASSEEFRGADQETQYF. Here the CDR3 DNA reads TGTGCCAGCAGTGAGGAATTTCGGGGGGCGGATCAAGAGACCCAGTACTTC. This chain uses TRBV6-1 with TRBJ2-5; tentative D call: TRBD2 (7 bases). V shed 3 bases and J shed 2 bases, with 19 bases lying between them. Germline CDR1 MNHNS, CDR2 SASEGT. This CDR3 comprises 17 residues.

This sequence joins TRBV5-4 and TRBJ1-2, with D hard to call. CDR3 length equals 11 residues. V lost 2 bases and J 9 bases, leaving 8 bases between the germline ends. Germline CDR1 is SGHNT and CDR2 is YYREEE (reference sequence). The CDR3 loop reads CASSLRGSYTF. DNA for the CDR3: TGTGCCAGCAGCTTACGAGGAAGCTACACCTTC.

The V and J genes are TRBV9 and TRBJ2-7; D is ambiguous. The CDR3 has 15 amino acids. Germline CDR1 and CDR2: SGDLS and YYNGEE. Trimming took off 2 bases at V and 0 bases at J, with 12 bases between the two ends. CDR3 DNA sequence: TGTGCCAGCAGCGTGGTTGCGGCTAGCTCCTACGAGCAGTACGTC. This sequence encodes CASSVVAASSYEQYV.

The chain couples TRBV20-1 to TRBJ2-7, with D uncertain. Germline CDR1 DFQATT, CDR2 SNEGSKA (reference sequence). Between the trimmed V and J ends, which lost 6 bases and 2 bases, there was a span of 8 bases. The CDR3 extends over 11 amino acids. The CDR3 coding sequence is TGCAGTGCCACTCTAGCCTACGAGCAGTACTTC. It codes for CSATLAYEQYF.

The chain combines TRBV5-1 with TRBJ2-2, with 8 bases aligning to TRBD1. The CDR3 length is 18 residues. V gave up 3 bases and J gave up 8 bases; unmatched junction bases: 18. Germline CDR1 SGHRS, CDR2 YFSETQ. CDR3 DNA sequence: TGCGCCAGCAGCTCCGGACAGGGCGATAGTTATTTGGAGGGGGAGCTGTTTTTT. Translating gives CASSSGQGDSYLEGELFF.